Listed below are T cell receptor beta chains from one sample, sequenced in a study of T cell responses to AZD1222 COVID-19 vaccine. TCRdb keeps only in-frame clones here, not all; method: immunoSEQ multiplex PCR. The sample comprises around 130,000 clones, 70% to 90% of which are singletons, and over 9% rests with the top ten. The sample was peripheral blood, taken 28 days after the second AZD1222 dose. Source of these receptors: an adult who received the AZD1222 COVID-19 vaccine. Each CDR3 is given with its conserved first and last residue. Each record gives: D gene, clone size, J gene, V gene, CDR3 DNA, CDR3 protein. A D gene is named only where the DNA matches it firmly. Clone size is shown for a subset of rows, as once, few, many or a class of expanded clone.

D: -
size: -
J: TRBJ1-1
V: TRBV20-1
DNA: TGCAGTGCGCTTGGGGACACTGAAGCTTTCTTT
CDR3: CSALGDTEAFF

D: TRBD1
size: -
J: TRBJ2-3
V: TRBV5-1
DNA: TGCGCCAGCAGCTTGGATCGGGACAGCTTCACAGATACGCAGTATTTT
CDR3: CASSLDRDSFTDTQYF

D: -
size: -
J: TRBJ1-2
V: TRBV9
DNA: TGTGCCAGCAGCGTAGGGCATGGTTCCGGCGTCTATGGCTACACCTTC
CDR3: CASSVGHGSGVYGYTF

D: -
size: -
J: TRBJ1-4
V: TRBV18
DNA: TGTGCCAGCTCACTGGGGGTACAGGGTGAAAAACTGTTTTTT
CDR3: CASSLGVQGEKLFF

D: TRBD1
size: -
J: TRBJ1-2
V: TRBV18
DNA: TGTGCCAGCTCACCCTATTCTACGTGGACAGGGGGCGGCTACACCTTC
CDR3: CASSPYSTWTGGGYTF

D: TRBD1
size: -
J: TRBJ1-6
V: TRBV7-6
DNA: TGTGCCAGCAGCCCCCTACGGGACAGACGTGATAGAGCCCTCCACTTT
CDR3: CASSPLRDRRDRALHF

D: TRBD2
size: -
J: TRBJ2-3
V: TRBV5-1
DNA: TGCGCCAGCAGCTTAAACCTCTTGGAGCGGGGGGGCACAGATACGCAGTATTTT
CDR3: CASSLNLLERGGTDTQYF

D: -
size: -
J: TRBJ1-2
V: TRBV6-5
DNA: TGTGCCAGCAGTTACGGAAGAGGACATAAGTATGGCTACACCTTC
CDR3: CASSYGRGHKYGYTF

D: -
size: -
J: TRBJ2-7
V: TRBV10-2
DNA: TGCGCCAGCAGTCCCTCAAACTACGAGCAGTACTTC
CDR3: CASSPSNYEQYF

D: TRBD1
size: -
J: TRBJ2-5
V: TRBV6-1
DNA: TGTGCCAGCAGTTTAGACAGGGTCCAAGAGACCCAGTACTTC
CDR3: CASSLDRVQETQYF

D: -
size: -
J: TRBJ2-1
V: TRBV3-1/TRBV3-2
DNA: TGTGCCAGCAGTAAGCGGGAAGGGACAAGGGAGCAGTTCTTC
CDR3: CASSKREGTREQFF

D: TRBD1
size: -
J: TRBJ1-2
V: TRBV4-2
DNA: TGTGCCAGCAGCCAAGATCGGGACAGGGGCTATGGCTACACCTTC
CDR3: CASSQDRDRGYGYTF

D: TRBD1
size: -
J: TRBJ2-5
V: TRBV5-3
DNA: TGTGCCAGAAGCTTGGGCGGACAGGCCAGTCAAGAGACCCAGTACTTC
CDR3: CARSLGGQASQETQYF

D: TRBD1
size: -
J: TRBJ1-6
V: TRBV4-1
DNA: TGCGCCAGCAGCCAATTGACAGGGGGCAGGTCACCCCTCCACTTT
CDR3: CASSQLTGGRSPLHF

D: -
size: once
J: TRBJ2-3
V: TRBV2
DNA: TGTGCCAGCAGCCCCCAGGGAGATACGCAGTATTTT
CDR3: CASSPQGDTQYF

D: -
size: -
J: TRBJ1-1
V: TRBV7-3
DNA: TGTGCCAGCAGCTTAACTTCGGGGAGAACTGAAGCTTTCTTT
CDR3: CASSLTSGRTEAFF

D: -
size: -
J: TRBJ1-1
V: TRBV5-1
DNA: TGCGCCAGCAGTGAGCCCATGAACACTGAAGCTTTCTTT
CDR3: CASSEPMNTEAFF

D: -
size: -
J: TRBJ2-7
V: TRBV3-1/TRBV3-2
DNA: TGTGCCAGCAGCCAGGGGAGATACGAGCAGTACTTC
CDR3: CASSQGRYEQYF

D: -
size: -
J: TRBJ1-2
V: TRBV30
DNA: TGTGCCTGCCGCCTTGTCCGGGTCGGCTACACCTTC
CDR3: CACRLVRVGYTF

D: -
size: -
J: TRBJ1-3
V: TRBV7-9
DNA: TGTGCCAGCAGCCCCAGTGCATCTGGAAACACCATATATTTT
CDR3: CASSPSASGNTIYF

D: TRBD1
size: -
J: TRBJ1-1
V: TRBV19
DNA: TGTGCCAGTAGTTCATACAGGGGGCGAATTACTGAAGCTTTCTTT
CDR3: CASSSYRGRITEAFF

D: TRBD1
size: -
J: TRBJ2-5
V: TRBV9
DNA: TGTGCCAGCAGCGTCACAGGGGGGGAGACCCAGTACTTC
CDR3: CASSVTGGETQYF

D: -
size: -
J: TRBJ2-7
V: TRBV5-1
DNA: TGCGCCAGCGGCCGGGACTCCTACGAGCAGTACTTC
CDR3: CASGRDSYEQYF

D: -
size: few
J: TRBJ1-5
V: TRBV11-2
DNA: TGTGCCAGCAGCTTAGAGCTAAATCAGCCCCAGCATTTT
CDR3: CASSLELNQPQHF

D: TRBD2
size: -
J: TRBJ2-1
V: TRBV2
DNA: TGTGCCAGCAACGCCGGTATTACTAGCGGGGTCGGGTTCTTC
CDR3: CASNAGITSGVGFF

D: -
size: -
J: TRBJ2-3
V: TRBV5-1
DNA: TGCGCCAGCAGCCAACAGATCAACACAGATACGCAGTATTTT
CDR3: CASSQQINTDTQYF

D: TRBD1
size: -
J: TRBJ1-3
V: TRBV18
DNA: TGTGCCAGCTCCGCTTCGACAGGGACAAAATCTGGAAACACCATATATTTT
CDR3: CASSASTGTKSGNTIYF

D: TRBD2
size: few
J: TRBJ2-7
V: TRBV3-1/TRBV3-2
DNA: TGTGCCAGCAGCCTTGGGAGGGCCTGGTACGAGCAGTACTTC
CDR3: CASSLGRAWYEQYF

D: -
size: -
J: TRBJ1-1
V: TRBV2
DNA: TGTGCCAGCAGTGAACAAAACACTGAAGCTTTCTTT
CDR3: CASSEQNTEAFF

D: -
size: -
J: TRBJ1-2
V: TRBV2
DNA: TGTGCCAGCAACGACTGGGGGGGAATTGGCTACACCTTC
CDR3: CASNDWGGIGYTF

D: -
size: -
J: TRBJ2-3
V: TRBV21-1
DNA: TGTGCCAGCAGCAATATGCCAGGGAAGGGGATTGGGACAGATACGCAGTATTTT
CDR3: CASSNMPGKGIGTDTQYF

D: -
size: few
J: TRBJ2-7
V: TRBV27
DNA: TGTGCCAGCAGCCCCGGGGCAGGTCGAACCTACGAGCAGTACTTC
CDR3: CASSPGAGRTYEQYF

D: TRBD2
size: -
J: TRBJ2-7
V: TRBV11-1
DNA: TGTGCCAGCAGCTTAGCACTAGCGGGAGGGCCCTACGAGCAGTACTTC
CDR3: CASSLALAGGPYEQYF

D: -
size: -
J: TRBJ1-1
V: TRBV27
DNA: TGTGCCAGCAGTTTGTGGGGGGGCTTGAACACTGAAGCTTTCTTT
CDR3: CASSLWGGLNTEAFF

D: -
size: once
J: TRBJ1-3
V: TRBV5-4
DNA: TGTGCCAGCAGCACACCAGGGGCTGGAAACACCATATATTTT
CDR3: CASSTPGAGNTIYF

D: -
size: -
J: TRBJ1-4
V: TRBV6-1
DNA: TGTGCCAGCAGTGATCAGGTCTCGACTAATGAAAAACTGTTTTTT
CDR3: CASSDQVSTNEKLFF

D: -
size: -
J: TRBJ1-2
V: TRBV27
DNA: TGTGCCAGCAGTAAGGAAACCATCGGGAGCTATGGCTACACCTTC
CDR3: CASSKETIGSYGYTF

D: TRBD2
size: -
J: TRBJ2-7
V: TRBV30
DNA: TGTGCCTGGAGTGTAACCCGGGGGGTAGCGGGGACGCCCTTCTACGAGCAGTACTTC
CDR3: CAWSVTRGVAGTPFYEQYF

D: TRBD2
size: -
J: TRBJ2-3
V: TRBV29-1
DNA: TGCAGCGTTGGTCTAGCGGGTAATACGCAGTATTTT
CDR3: CSVGLAGNTQYF

D: -
size: -
J: TRBJ1-3
V: TRBV19
DNA: TGTGCCAGTAGTGAAAACTTCCAGGGTTTTGGAAACACCATATATTTT
CDR3: CASSENFQGFGNTIYF

D: -
size: -
J: TRBJ1-5
V: TRBV7-9
DNA: TGTGCCAGCACCAACCCTTACGTAGCGAGCAATCAGCCCCAGCATTTT
CDR3: CASTNPYVASNQPQHF

D: -
size: few
J: TRBJ2-7
V: TRBV5-1
DNA: TGCGCCAGCAGCTTGGGGGGCTACGAGCAGTACTTC
CDR3: CASSLGGYEQYF

D: -
size: -
J: TRBJ2-1
V: TRBV29-1
DNA: TGCAGCGTTGAAGGGGGTCGGGGATACAATGAGCAGTTCTTC
CDR3: CSVEGGRGYNEQFF

D: TRBD1
size: -
J: TRBJ1-1
V: TRBV9
DNA: TGTGCCAGCAGCTCATTTGGGACAGCAAGAGGGGGCACGAACACTGAAGCTTTCTTT
CDR3: CASSSFGTARGGTNTEAFF

D: -
size: -
J: TRBJ1-1
V: TRBV19
DNA: TGTGCCAGTAGGACTCAGGGTACCAACCTGATGAACACTGAAGCTTTCTTT
CDR3: CASRTQGTNLMNTEAFF

D: TRBD1
size: -
J: TRBJ1-4
V: TRBV7-9
DNA: TGTGCCAGCACCCCAGGGGGCGCAGCAACTAATGAAAAACTGTTTTTT
CDR3: CASTPGGAATNEKLFF

D: -
size: few
J: TRBJ2-3
V: TRBV6-6
DNA: TGTGCCAGCAGTTACACCACCAGGGTAGATACGCAGTATTTT
CDR3: CASSYTTRVDTQYF

D: TRBD1
size: -
J: TRBJ2-5
V: TRBV5-4
DNA: TGTGCCAGCACCGAGAGTCCGGGACAGGGTCTTGGCGAGACCCAGTACTTC
CDR3: CASTESPGQGLGETQYF

D: -
size: -
J: TRBJ1-4
V: TRBV7-2
DNA: TGTGCCAGCAGCTTAGGGGGTAACTACGAAAAACTGTTTTTT
CDR3: CASSLGGNYEKLFF

D: TRBD1
size: -
J: TRBJ1-1
V: TRBV19
DNA: TGTGCCAGTAGTCCTTGGACAGGGGGAAACACTGAAGCTTTCTTT
CDR3: CASSPWTGGNTEAFF

D: -
size: -
J: TRBJ1-1
V: TRBV4-2
DNA: TGTGCCAGCAGCCAACCCATTTGGACAGCCTCGAACACTGAAGCTTTCTTT
CDR3: CASSQPIWTASNTEAFF

D: -
size: -
J: TRBJ2-1
V: TRBV3-1/TRBV3-2
DNA: TGTGCCAGCACCCGGGCGGGGAATGAGCAGTTCTTC
CDR3: CASTRAGNEQFF

D: TRBD1
size: -
J: TRBJ2-3
V: TRBV5-8
DNA: TGTGCCAGCAGCTTGGGGACAGGGGCCGTGGCAGATACGCAGTATTTT
CDR3: CASSLGTGAVADTQYF